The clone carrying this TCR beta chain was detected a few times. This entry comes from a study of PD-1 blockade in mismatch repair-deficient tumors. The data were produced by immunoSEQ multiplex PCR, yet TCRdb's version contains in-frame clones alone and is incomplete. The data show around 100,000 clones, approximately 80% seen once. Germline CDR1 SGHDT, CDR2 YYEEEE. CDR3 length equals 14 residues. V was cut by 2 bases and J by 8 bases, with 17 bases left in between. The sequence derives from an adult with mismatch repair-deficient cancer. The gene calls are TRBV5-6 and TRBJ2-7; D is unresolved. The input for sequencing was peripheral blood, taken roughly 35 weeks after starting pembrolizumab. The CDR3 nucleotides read TGTGCCAGCAGCTTCGAAGGTCCCCACCGGCAGCAGTACTTC. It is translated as CASSFEGPHRQQYF.